The rows below give T cell receptor beta chains drawn from one sample of a study of T cell responses to AZD1222 COVID-19 vaccine. Here immunoSEQ multiplex PCR was the method, and the copy in TCRdb shows in-frame clones only, minus some. Found here are roughly 35,000 clones, 86% of them singletons; the top ten hold roughly 6.2%. The source material was peripheral blood, sampled on day 0 of AZD1222 vaccination. The receptors stem from an adult in good health. CDR3s include the opening cysteine and the closing phenylalanine or tryptophan.

TRBV18	CASSPFQENPPQHF
TRBV2	CASNRATEAFF
TRBV28	CASTPVSQATYQPQHF
TRBV5-1	CASSLEGTGSPGNTIYF
TRBV5-5	CASSLGGLYEQYF
TRBV6-4	CASSETSGGTDTQYF
TRBV5-1	CASSLGTFTEAFF
TRBV27	CASSPRDGTTNEKLFF
TRBV19	CASTPGGRSTTDTQYF
TRBV5-1	CASSAGQGNSPLHF
TRBV7-8	CASSPRQGASMNTEAFF
TRBV27	CASGGARANYGYTF
TRBV5-1	CASMTGTGSDTQYF
TRBV28	CASSFTSGGAIRNEQFF
TRBV15	CATSSHWGVGNSPLHF
TRBV7-2	CASSSNQGPEKLFF
TRBV3-1/TRBV3-2	CASSQAFPEQYF
TRBV28	CASSSGQGNQPQHF
TRBV5-1	CASSPGQYSGANVLTF
TRBV10-1	CASRSPNQPQHF
TRBV6-5	CASSSNDAGSNYGYTF
TRBV7-8	CASSSAPKESPLHF
TRBV7-3	CASSLNYLEDTEAFF
TRBV4-3	CASSQAFRQSYEQYF
TRBV2	CASTQGAANTGELFF
TRBV6-2/TRBV6-3	CASSRQGENSPLHF
TRBV19	CASPYPGQENYGYTF
TRBV7-8	CASSLARGLSTDTQYF
TRBV11-2	CASSSQTEQPQHF
TRBV6-5	CASSSTDTARNTIYF
TRBV28	CASSRVSNNSPLHF
TRBV5-1	CASSFQGEQFF
TRBV2	CASSEAREQPQHF
TRBV28	CASSVGTDYTEAFF
TRBV19	CASSIVPGYDIQYF
TRBV7-2	CASGAGRSYEQYF
TRBV5-1	CASSLGGPTEAFF
TRBV7-2	CASSLNGGPNEQFF
TRBV7-6	CASSVGSYEQYF
TRBV29-1	CSVAGGAKDTQYF
TRBV4-3	CASSQAHRGTEAFF
TRBV5-1	CASGTGTSEGEQYF
TRBV27	CASSLLSMNTEAFF
TRBV30	CAWTSRQGESGYTF
TRBV6-2/TRBV6-3	CASSPHGSNYGYTF
TRBV11-3	CASSPTGGSQETQYF
TRBV7-2	CASSRWGDQPQHF
TRBV28	CASSFPGPDHGYTF
TRBV9	CASSAGRGSYNEQFF
TRBV19	CASTPNGGVHYGYTF
TRBV28	CASRYRGRNQPQHF
TRBV5-1	CASSLTPGATEAFF
TRBV5-1	CASSSRQGAQGYTF
TRBV28	CASSFDRGNTEAFF
TRBV5-1	CASSPTGADGYTF
TRBV24-1	CATSDSNGQRRSGSNQPQHF
TRBV24-1	CATKDRVNTGELFF
TRBV15	CATSAEAYRELFF
TRBV9	CASSVDGQGVYGYTF
TRBV6-6	CASTLTRGNEQFF